This is a list of T cell receptor beta chains from one sample in a study of OX40 agonist ivuxolimab in advanced cancers. Some clones are missing from TCRdb's copy, which holds only in-frame ones; the method was immunoSEQ multiplex PCR. The sample includes approximately 77,000 clones, about four fifths seen only once; the top ten take around 0.5%. The specimen comprised CD4+ or CD8+ T cells sorted from blood, sampled in a trial of the OX40 agonist ivuxolimab. These receptors originate from an adult with an advanced solid tumor such as melanoma, head and neck, liver or kidney cancer. CDR3s include the opening cysteine and the closing phenylalanine or tryptophan. Each record gives: J gene, D gene, clone size, V gene, CDR3 DNA, CDR3 protein. D genes are given only for firm matches. Size tells how often a clone was seen (once, few, many) or the class of an expanded clone, and some rows leave it out.

TRBJ1-2,.,.,TRBV25-1,TGTGCCAGCAGCGAGGACATCTATGGCTACACCTTC,CASSEDIYGYTF
TRBJ2-5,.,.,TRBV2,TGTGCCAGCAGTGATTCCGGGGGGCCGGAGACCCAGTACTTC,CASSDSGGPETQYF
TRBJ1-3,.,few,TRBV30,TGTGCCTGGAGCGGGGGTCCTGGAAACACCATATATTTT,CAWSGGPGNTIYF
TRBJ2-5,.,.,TRBV14,TGTGCCAGCAGCCAAGATTGGCAGGGAGAGACCCAGTACTTC,CASSQDWQGETQYF
TRBJ2-1,.,.,TRBV6-1,TGTGCCAGCAGATTCACAGGGGAGGGTGAGCAGTTCTTC,CASRFTGEGEQFF
TRBJ1-1,TRBD1,.,TRBV10-2,TGCGCCAGCAGTTTTGGACAGGTCGAAGCTTTCTTT,CASSFGQVEAFF
TRBJ1-1,.,few,TRBV10-3,TGTGCCATCAGAGGGGCAGGGCGGGGAAACACTGAAGCTTTCTTT,CAIRGAGRGNTEAFF
TRBJ2-7,TRBD2,.,TRBV6-5,TGTGCCAGCAGTTCCAACCCAACTAGCGCCTACGAGCAGTACTTC,CASSSNPTSAYEQYF
TRBJ2-3,TRBD1,.,TRBV5-1,TGCGCCAGCCGGGGACAGGAAACAGATACGCAGTATTTT,CASRGQETDTQYF
TRBJ2-1,.,once,TRBV9,TGTGCCAGCACTGGACCAACCAATGAGCAGTTCTTC,CASTGPTNEQFF
TRBJ2-2,.,.,TRBV6-5,TGTGCCAGCAGCCAATCCGGGACCGGGGAGCTGTTTTTT,CASSQSGTGELFF
TRBJ1-3,TRBD1,.,TRBV23-1,TGCGCCAGCAGTCAAAAGTCAGGGGGAACATTCTCTGGAAACACCATATATTTT,CASSQKSGGTFSGNTIYF
TRBJ2-7,.,.,TRBV6-5,TGTGCCAGCAGTCGACAGGACGAGCAGTACTTC,CASSRQDEQYF
TRBJ1-4,TRBD1,.,TRBV19,TGTGCCAGTAGTAGAGGGACAGCTGCAACTAATGAAAAACTGTTTTTT,CASSRGTAATNEKLFF
TRBJ2-5,TRBD2,few,TRBV7-2,TGTGCCAGCAGCTTAGCCCTAGCGGGAAGCGGGACCCAGTACTTC,CASSLALAGSGTQYF
TRBJ2-3,TRBD2,.,TRBV5-6,TGTGCCAGCAGATTTGGACTAGCAGATACGCAGTATTTT,CASRFGLADTQYF
TRBJ1-5,.,.,TRBV9,TGTGCCAGCAGCGCCTCGGGGGGCTCTTTTCAGCCCCAGCATTTT,CASSASGGSFQPQHF
TRBJ2-2,.,once,TRBV6-6,TGTGCCAGCAGCCCAGTAAGGGTGGCCGGGGAGCTGTTTTTT,CASSPVRVAGELFF
TRBJ1-5,TRBD1,.,TRBV5-8,TGTGCCAGCAGCCCGGGACAGGGATATCAGCCCCAGCATTTT,CASSPGQGYQPQHF
TRBJ2-3,TRBD2,.,TRBV7-2,TGTGCCAGCAGCCGGACTAGCGGGGGGCACACAGATACGCAGTATTTT,CASSRTSGGHTDTQYF
TRBJ1-2,.,once,TRBV4-3,TGCGCCAGCAGCCAGTCCGCAGGGTACGGCTACACCTTC,CASSQSAGYGYTF
TRBJ1-5,.,.,TRBV23-1,TGCGCCAGCAGTCAATCTTCGACGTACGGTAGCAATCAGCCCCAGCATTTT,CASSQSSTYGSNQPQHF
TRBJ2-1,.,once,TRBV4-2,TGTGCCAGCAGCCAAGATGGCTCCATCAATGAGCAGTTCTTC,CASSQDGSINEQFF
TRBJ2-6,.,many,TRBV7-6,TGTGCCAGCAGCCAGCGTACAGGGATTGGGGCCAACGTCCTGACTTTC,CASSQRTGIGANVLTF
TRBJ2-1,.,once,TRBV18,TGTGCCAGCTCGCCCGCGGAACGCTCCTACAATGAGCAGTTCTTC,CASSPAERSYNEQFF
TRBJ1-1,.,.,TRBV7-3,TGTGCCAGCAGCTCCCGGGACACCTTCACTGAAGCTTTCTTT,CASSSRDTFTEAFF
TRBJ1-1,.,.,TRBV6-1,TGTGCCAGCAGGAAAGCCACAGAGAACACTGAAGCTTTCTTT,CASRKATENTEAFF
TRBJ2-5,.,.,TRBV5-4,TGTGCCAGCAGCTCAGGACAGCAAGAGACCCAGTACTTC,CASSSGQQETQYF
TRBJ1-5,.,.,TRBV7-2,TGTGCCAGCAGCTTACTACCGAGCAATCAGCCCCAGCATTTT,CASSLLPSNQPQHF
TRBJ2-4,.,.,TRBV4-2,TGTGCCAGCAGCCAACCAGGGCACAAAAACATTCAGTACTTC,CASSQPGHKNIQYF
TRBJ2-2,.,.,TRBV21-1,TGTGCCAGCCAAAACGGGGGGTCCTCCCCCGGGGAGCTGTTTTTT,CASQNGGSSPGELFF
TRBJ1-1,.,.,TRBV9,TGTGCCAGCAGCCCTCATGGGGGGACATCGAACACTGAAGCTTTCTTT,CASSPHGGTSNTEAFF
TRBJ1-2,.,.,TRBV19,TGTGCCAGTAGTATTCACGGGCAGAGCTATGGCTACACCTTC,CASSIHGQSYGYTF
TRBJ2-1,.,once,TRBV27,TGTGCCAGCAGGAGATACAATGAGCAGTTCTTC,CASRRYNEQFF
TRBJ1-3,.,.,TRBV9,TGTGCCAGCAGCGTAGCCGGGAAAGACACCATATATTTT,CASSVAGKDTIYF
TRBJ1-5,.,.,TRBV29-1,TGCAGCGGACCCCGATTGGGTCATCAGCCCCAGCATTTT,CSGPRLGHQPQHF
TRBJ1-4,TRBD1,.,TRBV4-1,TGCGCCAGCAGCCAGACAGGGTCGAGTAATGAAAAACTGTTTTTT,CASSQTGSSNEKLFF
TRBJ2-7,.,.,TRBV7-2,TGTGCCAGCAGCAGAGAAGGGGGTCCCTACGAGCAGTACTTC,CASSREGGPYEQYF
TRBJ1-2,TRBD1,few,TRBV7-8,TGTGCCAGCAGCACCAAACTGACAGGGGAGGATTACACCTTC,CASSTKLTGEDYTF
TRBJ2-7,.,.,TRBV18,TGTGCCAGCTCACCACCGTCTACTACCCTAGAGCAGTACTTC,CASSPPSTTLEQYF
TRBJ2-2,.,.,TRBV6-1,TGTGCCAGCAGTCCACAGGGACCCGGGGAGCTGTTTTTT,CASSPQGPGELFF
TRBJ1-4,.,.,TRBV6-5,TGTGCCAGCAGTTATGCCCGGGGGGAGGAAAAACTGTTTTTT,CASSYARGEEKLFF
TRBJ1-3,.,.,TRBV30,TGTGCCTGGACTCGGGGGATAGGTCAGAGGGGAAGGTCTGGAAACACCATATATTTT,CAWTRGIGQRGRSGNTIYF
TRBJ1-4,.,few,TRBV5-8,TGTGCCAGCACTGTAAGAAATGAAAAACTGTTTTTT,CASTVRNEKLFF
TRBJ2-6,.,.,TRBV6-5,TGTGCCATCCGCACCAGGAGGGCCAACGTCCTGACTTTC,CAIRTRRANVLTF
TRBJ2-2,.,.,TRBV7-2,TGTGCCAGCAGCCTCGACATCGTGAACACCGGGGAGCTGTTTTTT,CASSLDIVNTGELFF
TRBJ2-5,TRBD2,.,TRBV5-6,TGTGCCAGCAGCCGCGACGGGGGGGGCTTCCTCCAGACCCAGTACTTC,CASSRDGGGFLQTQYF
TRBJ2-2,.,.,TRBV5-6,TGTGCCAGCAGCTTGGGGGGCGTCGCGAACACCGGGGAGCTGTTTTTT,CASSLGGVANTGELFF
TRBJ2-1,.,.,TRBV7-8,TGTGCCAGCAGTTCGGACTCTTGGCGCAATGAGCAGTTCTTC,CASSSDSWRNEQFF
TRBJ2-3,.,.,TRBV20-1,TGCAGTGCTAGGAAGTGGGATACGCAGTATTTT,CSARKWDTQYF
TRBJ2-5,TRBD2,.,TRBV25-1,TGTGCCAGCCCTCATGAGTGGCGGGAGGGCCGGGAGACCCAGTACTTC,CASPHEWREGRETQYF
TRBJ1-2,.,.,TRBV10-3,TGTGCCATCAGTGAGTCCGGGGGGAGTTATGGCTACACCTTC,CAISESGGSYGYTF
TRBJ2-1,.,.,TRBV27,TGTGCCAGCAGTTCAGGTAGCACAGGGACGGGATACAATGAGCAGTTCTTC,CASSSGSTGTGYNEQFF
TRBJ1-2,.,.,TRBV19,TGTGCCAGTAGTGAATCGCGCGGACTGTTCGGAGGCTACACCTTC,CASSESRGLFGGYTF
TRBJ2-7,.,once,TRBV5-4,TGTGCCAGCAGCTTGGGCCCTCTCGAGCAGTACTTC,CASSLGPLEQYF
TRBJ1-1,.,.,TRBV5-4,TGTGCCAGCAGCGCTGACCAGGCCAAGTGGGCTGAAGCTTTCTTT,CASSADQAKWAEAFF
TRBJ1-3,.,.,TRBV7-2,TGTGCCAGCAGCTTGCGAAACACCATATATTTT,CASSLRNTIYF
TRBJ2-7,.,.,TRBV4-1,TGCGCCAGCAGCCTCTCCGACAAGCTCCACGAGCAGTACTTC,CASSLSDKLHEQYF
TRBJ1-6,.,.,TRBV5-1,TGCGCCAGCAGCTTGGGACAGGCCTTGTCACCCCTCCACTTT,CASSLGQALSPLHF